Below, 9 T cell receptor beta chains from the same sample are listed, as sequenced in a study of T cell responses to AZD1222 COVID-19 vaccine. Repertoires were generated with immunoSEQ multiplex PCR, while TCRdb's copy carries only in-frame clones and drops some. The sample records around 140,000 clones, 92% being singletons. This specimen consisted of peripheral blood, obtained 28 days after the second AZD1222 dose. The origin of the receptors is an adult who received the AZD1222 COVID-19 vaccine.

The chain is built from TRBV6-5 and TRBJ1-2, with unresolved D. V was pared by 2 bases and J by 2 bases, with 9 bases between. The CDR3 has 14 amino acids. Germline CDR1 and CDR2: MNHEY and SVGAGI. In DNA form, the CDR3 reads TGTGCCAGCAGTTACACGCAGGCGAACTATGGCTACACCTTC. Its protein product is CASSYTQANYGYTF.

V is TRBV6-4 and J is TRBJ2-2; a weak D match, TRBD1 (6 bases). Deletions cut 10 bases from V and 0 bases from J, with 15 bases between. Germline CDR1 and CDR2: MRHNA and SNTAGT. There are 15 residues in the CDR3. In DNA, the CDR3 is TGTGCCATCCCCTCGGGACATCCGAACACCGGGGAGCTGTTTTTT. Its translation: CAIPSGHPNTGELFF.

A single count supports this clone. The V and J genes are TRBV28 and TRBJ1-4, with TRBD1 matching over 9 bases. The CDR3 has 14 amino acids. Germline V gene data show CDR1 as MDHEN and CDR2 as SYDVKM. V was pared by 10 bases and J by 6 bases, with 9 bases of the junction left unmatched. In DNA, the CDR3 is TGTGCCACCTCCTTACAGGGGGCGTATGAAAAACTGTTTTTT. Amino acid sequence: CATSLQGAYEKLFF.

The rearrangement uses TRBV10-3 and TRBJ2-7, with a weak D call TRBD2 (5 bases). Trimming left V 4 bases short and J 3 bases short, with 10 bases between. This CDR3 is 13 amino acids long. Germline-derived CDR1 and CDR2 are ENHRY and SYGVKD. This CDR3 is CAISAGIIYEQYF. The CDR3 coding sequence is TGTGCCATCAGTGCCGGGATAATCTACGAGCAGTACTTC.

V and J are TRBV6-5 and TRBJ1-1; D gene unclear. This CDR3 contains 14 residues. From germline, CDR1 is MNHEY and CDR2 SVGAGI. V was shortened by 5 bases and J by 4 bases, with 14 bases between the two germline ends. CDR3 residues: CASSPSMEATEAFF. For the CDR3, the DNA is TGTGCCAGCAGTCCGTCGATGGAGGCCACTGAAGCTTTCTTT.

This chain joins TRBV5-4 and TRBJ2-1; TRBD2 agrees at 13 bases. J gave up 4 bases and V 4 bases, and 5 bases lay outside the gene matches. CDR1 is SGHNT and CDR2 is YYREEE in the germline V gene (reference sequence). The length of the CDR3 is 16 residues. The CDR3 region is CASSQPGLAGYNEQFF. CDR3 bases: TGTGCCAGCAGCCAACCGGGACTAGCGGGGTACAATGAGCAGTTCTTC.

The V call is TRBV28, the J call TRBJ1-5, with a weak D call TRBD1 (5 bases). This CDR3 is built from 12 residues. Trimming took 4 bases from V and 8 from J, leaving 9 bases between them. The germline V gene has CDR1 MDHEN and CDR2 SYDVKM. In DNA, the CDR3 is TGTGCCAGCAGTTCAGGGTTGGAGCCCCAGCATTTT. Translation gives CASSSGLEPQHF.

V usage is TRBV5-4 and J usage is TRBJ2-2, with a weak D call TRBD2 (5 bases). The CDR3 has 12 residues. V was shortened by 4 bases and J by 7 bases, with 8 bases between the two germline ends. Germline V CDR1 and CDR2: SGHNT, YYREEE (reference sequence). This CDR3 reads CASSRGIGELFF. The CDR3 coding sequence is TGTGCCAGCAGCCGAGGGATCGGGGAGCTGTTTTTT.

The J gene is TRBJ1-1, the V gene TRBV28; D ambiguous. The V gene's germline CDR1 is MDHEN and CDR2 SYDVKM. V was shortened by 6 bases and J by 0 bases, with 11 bases between the two germline ends. The CDR3 spans 14 residues. For the CDR3, the DNA is TGTGCCAGCAGCCCAGCCAGTGTGAACACTGAAGCTTTCTTT. It encodes CASSPASVNTEAFF.